This entry features one TCR beta chain sequence. Its antigen is not known. The data were obtained in a study of cytomegalovirus exposure and HLA in healthy donors. Study findings and constraints: Most sequenced TCRs were rare (though some public TCRs occurred in many donors). DRB1 showed the most TCR associations and HLA-C the fewest in a later analysis, as rates varied by HLA locus.

Primers: 60 Vbeta forward and 13 Jbeta reverse. Only in-frame clones appear in the TCRdb table, and some are missing; sequencing was by immunoSEQ multiplex PCR. The sample includes around 64,000 clones. Sequencing was done on a sample of PBMCs. The receptor's source is a female donor in good health and CMV-seropositive.

CDR3: CASSYSNARVSREQYF. The DNA for the CDR3 is TGTGCCAGCAGTTACTCGAATGCCCGGGTGAGCCGCGAGCAGTACTTC. The V call is TRBV6-6, the J call TRBJ2-7; D call uncertain. Trimming cost V 0 bases and J 6 bases, with 18 bases left between them. The CDR3 has 16 residues. Germline loops: CDR1 MNHNY, CDR2 SVGAGI (reference sequence).